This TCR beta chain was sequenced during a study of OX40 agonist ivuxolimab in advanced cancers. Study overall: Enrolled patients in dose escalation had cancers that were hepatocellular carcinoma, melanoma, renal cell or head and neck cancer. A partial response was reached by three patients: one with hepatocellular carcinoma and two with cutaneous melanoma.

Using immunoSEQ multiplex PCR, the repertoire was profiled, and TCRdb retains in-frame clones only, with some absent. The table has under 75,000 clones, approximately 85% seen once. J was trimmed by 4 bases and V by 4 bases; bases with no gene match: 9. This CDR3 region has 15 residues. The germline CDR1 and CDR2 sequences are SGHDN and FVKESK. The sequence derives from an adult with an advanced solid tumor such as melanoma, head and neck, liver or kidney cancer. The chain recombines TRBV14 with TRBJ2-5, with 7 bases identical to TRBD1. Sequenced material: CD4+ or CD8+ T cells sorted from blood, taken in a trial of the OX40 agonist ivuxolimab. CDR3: CASSLGTAATETQYF. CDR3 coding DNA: TGTGCCAGCAGCCTCGGGACAGCGGCTACAGAGACCCAGTACTTC.